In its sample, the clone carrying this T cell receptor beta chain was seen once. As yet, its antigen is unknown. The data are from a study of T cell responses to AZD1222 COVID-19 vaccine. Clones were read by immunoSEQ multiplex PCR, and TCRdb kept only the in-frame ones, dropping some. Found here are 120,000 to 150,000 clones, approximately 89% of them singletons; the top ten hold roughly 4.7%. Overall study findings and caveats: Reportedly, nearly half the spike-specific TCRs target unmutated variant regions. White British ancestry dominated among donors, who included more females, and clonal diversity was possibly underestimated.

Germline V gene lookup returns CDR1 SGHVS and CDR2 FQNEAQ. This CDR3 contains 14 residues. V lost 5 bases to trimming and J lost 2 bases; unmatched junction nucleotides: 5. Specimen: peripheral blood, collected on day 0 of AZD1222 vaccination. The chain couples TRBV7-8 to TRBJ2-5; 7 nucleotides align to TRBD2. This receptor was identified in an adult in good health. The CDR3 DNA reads TGTGCCAGCAGCCAAGGGAGGGAGCAAGAGACCCAGTACTTC. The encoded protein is CASSQGREQETQYF.